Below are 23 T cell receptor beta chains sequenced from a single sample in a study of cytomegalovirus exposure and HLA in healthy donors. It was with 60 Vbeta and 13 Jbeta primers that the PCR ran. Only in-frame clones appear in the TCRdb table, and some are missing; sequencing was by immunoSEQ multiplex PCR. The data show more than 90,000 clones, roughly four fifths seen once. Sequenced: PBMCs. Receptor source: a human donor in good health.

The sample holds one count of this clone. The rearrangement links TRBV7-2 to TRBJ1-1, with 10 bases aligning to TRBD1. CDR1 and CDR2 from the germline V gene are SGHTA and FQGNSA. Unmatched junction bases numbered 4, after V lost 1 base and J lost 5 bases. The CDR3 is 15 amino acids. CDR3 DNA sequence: TGTGCCAGCAGCTTAGAAGGACAGGGGGTAACTGAAGCTTTCTTT. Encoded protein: CASSLEGQGVTEAFF.

The CDR3 protein is CASSTSGRPNNEQFF. CDR3 DNA: TGTGCCAGCAGCACTAGCGGGAGGCCTAACAATGAGCAGTTCTTC. This chain connects TRBV5-8 to TRBJ2-1; 12 bases align to TRBD2. Germline-derived CDR1 and CDR2 are SGHTS and YDEGEE. The V gene end was trimmed by 4 bases and the J gene end by 5 bases; junction bases not matched to a gene: 4. The length of the CDR3 is 15 residues.

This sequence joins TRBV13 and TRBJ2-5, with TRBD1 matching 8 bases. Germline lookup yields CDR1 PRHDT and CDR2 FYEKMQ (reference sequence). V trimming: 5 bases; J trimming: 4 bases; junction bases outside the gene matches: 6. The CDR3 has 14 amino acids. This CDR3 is CASSKGTGLETQYF. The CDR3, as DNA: TGTGCCAGCAGCAAAGGGACAGGATTAGAGACCCAGTACTTC. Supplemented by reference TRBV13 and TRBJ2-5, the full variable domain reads AAGVIQSPRHLIKEKRETATLKCYPIPRHDTVYWYQQGPGQDPQFLISFYEKMQSDKGSIPDRFSAQQFSDYHSELNMSSLELGDSALYFCASSKGTGLETQYFGPGTRLLVL.

CDR3 protein: CASSLTARGGTDTQYF. CDR3 bases: TGTGCCAGCAGCTTAACAGCCCGCGGGGGCACAGATACGCAGTATTTT. This chain joins TRBV11-2 and TRBJ2-3; possibly TRBD2 for D (6 bases). In germline, CDR1 is SGHAT, CDR2 FQNNGV. The ends were cut back, 2 bases at V and 1 base at J, with 13 bases in the middle. The CDR3 length is 16 residues. The entire variable domain, with the rest obtained from reference TRBV11-2 and TRBJ2-3, is as follows: EAGVAQSPRYKIIEKRQSVAFWCNPISGHATLYWYQQILGQGPKLLIQFQNNGVVDDSQLPKDRFSAERLKGVDSTLKIQPAKLEDSAVYLCASSLTARGGTDTQYFGPGTRLTVL.

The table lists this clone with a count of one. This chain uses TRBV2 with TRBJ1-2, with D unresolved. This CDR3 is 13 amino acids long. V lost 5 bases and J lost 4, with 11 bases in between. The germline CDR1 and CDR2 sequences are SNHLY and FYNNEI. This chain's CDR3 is CASSPPEGYGYTF. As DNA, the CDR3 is TGTGCCAGCAGTCCCCCGGAGGGCTATGGCTACACCTTC.

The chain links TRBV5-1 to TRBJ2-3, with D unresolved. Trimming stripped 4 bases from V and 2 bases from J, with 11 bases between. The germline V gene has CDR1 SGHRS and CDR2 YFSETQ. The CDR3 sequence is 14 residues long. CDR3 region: CASSVYQDTDTQYF. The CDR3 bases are TGCGCCAGCAGCGTCTACCAAGACACAGATACGCAGTATTTT.

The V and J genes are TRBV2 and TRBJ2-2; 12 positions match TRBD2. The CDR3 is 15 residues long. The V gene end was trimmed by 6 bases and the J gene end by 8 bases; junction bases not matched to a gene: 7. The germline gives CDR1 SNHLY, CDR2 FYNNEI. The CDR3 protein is CASSARTSGKGELFF. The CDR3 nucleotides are TGTGCCAGCAGCGCCCGGACTAGCGGGAAAGGGGAGCTGTTTTTT.

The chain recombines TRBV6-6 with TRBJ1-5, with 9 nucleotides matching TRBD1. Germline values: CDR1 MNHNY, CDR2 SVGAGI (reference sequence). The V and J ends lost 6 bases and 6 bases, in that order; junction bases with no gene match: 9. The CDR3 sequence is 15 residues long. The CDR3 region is CASSPRTGAGQPQHF. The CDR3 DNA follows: TGTGCCAGCAGCCCCAGGACAGGGGCGGGTCAGCCCCAGCATTTT.

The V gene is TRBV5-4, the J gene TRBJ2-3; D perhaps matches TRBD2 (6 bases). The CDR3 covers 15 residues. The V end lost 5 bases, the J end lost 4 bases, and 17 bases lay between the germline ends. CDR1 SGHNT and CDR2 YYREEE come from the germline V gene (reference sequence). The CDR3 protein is CASRGGGSQADTQYF. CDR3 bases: TGTGCCAGCAGGGGGGGTGGTTCCCAGGCAGATACGCAGTATTTT. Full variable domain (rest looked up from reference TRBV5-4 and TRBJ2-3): ETGVTQSPTHLIKTRGQQVTLRCSSQSGHNTVSWYQQALGQGPQFIFQYYREEENGRGNFPPRFSGLQFPNYSSELNVNALELDDSALYLCASRGGGSQADTQYFGPGTRLTVL.

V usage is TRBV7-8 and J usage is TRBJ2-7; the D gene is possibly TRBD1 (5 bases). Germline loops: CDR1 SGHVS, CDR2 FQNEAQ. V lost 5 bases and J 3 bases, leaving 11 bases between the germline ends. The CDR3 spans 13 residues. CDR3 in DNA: TGTGCCAGCAGCCCGGTCAGGGACTACGAGCAGTACTTC. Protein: CASSPVRDYEQYF.

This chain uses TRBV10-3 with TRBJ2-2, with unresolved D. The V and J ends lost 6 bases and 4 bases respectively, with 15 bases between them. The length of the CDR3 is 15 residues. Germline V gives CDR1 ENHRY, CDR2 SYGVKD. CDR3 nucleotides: TGTGCCATCAGCGGTCTCGGATCGGGCACCGGGGAGCTGTTTTTT. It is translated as CAISGLGSGTGELFF.

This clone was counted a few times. The CDR3 region has the DNA TGCGCCAGCAGTCGACCGGGACTCCGTGACGAGCAGTACTTC. Protein: CASSRPGLRDEQYF. This chain joins TRBV4-1 and TRBJ2-7; D may be TRBD2 (6 bases). The CDR3 spans 14 residues. The V gene lost 6 bases and the J gene lost 5 bases, with 17 bases spanning the gap. CDR1 is MGHRA, CDR2 YSYEKL, per germline.

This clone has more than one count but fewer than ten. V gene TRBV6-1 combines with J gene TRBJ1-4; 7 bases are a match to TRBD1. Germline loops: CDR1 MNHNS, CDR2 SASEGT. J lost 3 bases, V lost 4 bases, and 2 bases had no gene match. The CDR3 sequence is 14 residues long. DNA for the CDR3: TGTGCCAGCAGTGGGGGACAGCCTAATGAAAAACTGTTTTTT. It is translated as CASSGGQPNEKLFF.

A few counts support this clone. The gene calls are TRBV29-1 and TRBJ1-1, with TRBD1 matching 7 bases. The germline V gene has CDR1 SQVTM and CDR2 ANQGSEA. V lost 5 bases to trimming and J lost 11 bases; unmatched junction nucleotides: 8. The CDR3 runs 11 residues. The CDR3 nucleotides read TGCAGCGTTAAGAGACAGGGACGGGCTTTCTTT. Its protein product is CSVKRQGRAFF.

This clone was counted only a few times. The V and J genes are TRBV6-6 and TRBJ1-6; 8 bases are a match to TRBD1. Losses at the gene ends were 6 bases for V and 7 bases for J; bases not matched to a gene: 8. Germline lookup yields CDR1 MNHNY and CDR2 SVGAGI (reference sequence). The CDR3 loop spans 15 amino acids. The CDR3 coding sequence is TGTGCCAGCAGCCCCAGGGACAGGTTAAATTCACCCCTCCACTTT. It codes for CASSPRDRLNSPLHF.

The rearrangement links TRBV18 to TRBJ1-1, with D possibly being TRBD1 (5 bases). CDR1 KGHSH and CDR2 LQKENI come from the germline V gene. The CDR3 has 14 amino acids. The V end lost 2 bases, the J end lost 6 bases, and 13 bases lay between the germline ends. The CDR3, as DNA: TGTGCCAGCTCACCAAAGCAGGGCGTCTCTGAAGCTTTCTTT. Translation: CASSPKQGVSEAFF.

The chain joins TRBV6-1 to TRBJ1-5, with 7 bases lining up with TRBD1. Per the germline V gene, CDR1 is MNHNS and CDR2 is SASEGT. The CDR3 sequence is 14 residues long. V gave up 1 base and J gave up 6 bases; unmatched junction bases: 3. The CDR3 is CASSEGGGSQPQHF. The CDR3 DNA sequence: TGTGCCAGCAGTGAAGGAGGGGGCTCTCAGCCCCAGCATTTT.

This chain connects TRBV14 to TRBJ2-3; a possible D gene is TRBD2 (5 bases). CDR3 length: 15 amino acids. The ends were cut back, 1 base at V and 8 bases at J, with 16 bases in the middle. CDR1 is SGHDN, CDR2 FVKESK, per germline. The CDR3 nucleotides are TGTGCCAGCAGCCAAGGCAGCGGTCCACATGCTACGCAGTATTTT. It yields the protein CASSQGSGPHATQYF.

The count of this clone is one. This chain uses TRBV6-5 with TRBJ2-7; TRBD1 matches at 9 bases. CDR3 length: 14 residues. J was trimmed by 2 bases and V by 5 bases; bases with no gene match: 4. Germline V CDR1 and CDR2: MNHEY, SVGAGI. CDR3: CASSKRDRAYEQYF. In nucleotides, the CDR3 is TGTGCCAGCAGTAAGCGGGACAGGGCCTACGAGCAGTACTTC.

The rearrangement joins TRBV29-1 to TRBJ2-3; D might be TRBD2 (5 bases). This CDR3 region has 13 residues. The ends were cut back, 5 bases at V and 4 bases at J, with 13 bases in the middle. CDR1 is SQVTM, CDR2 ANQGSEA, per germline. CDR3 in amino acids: CSVRTLGADTQYF. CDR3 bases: TGCAGCGTTAGGACTCTCGGCGCAGATACGCAGTATTTT.

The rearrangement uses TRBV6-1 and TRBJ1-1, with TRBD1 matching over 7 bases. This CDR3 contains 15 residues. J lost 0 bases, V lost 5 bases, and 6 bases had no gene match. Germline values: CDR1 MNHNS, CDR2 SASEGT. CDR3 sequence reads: CASSSGQWMNTEAFF. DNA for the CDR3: TGTGCCAGCAGTTCGGGACAGTGGATGAACACTGAAGCTTTCTTT.

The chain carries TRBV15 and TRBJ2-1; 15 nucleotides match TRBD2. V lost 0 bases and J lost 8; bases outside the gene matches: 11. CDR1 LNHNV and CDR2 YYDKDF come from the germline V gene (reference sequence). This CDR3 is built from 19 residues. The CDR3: CATSRDSGLAGGPTDEQFF. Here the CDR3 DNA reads TGTGCCACCAGCAGAGACAGCGGACTAGCGGGAGGGCCTACCGATGAGCAGTTCTTC. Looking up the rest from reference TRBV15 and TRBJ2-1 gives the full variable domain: DAMVIQNPRYQVTQFGKPVTLSCSQTLNHNVMYWYQQKSSQAPKLLFHYYDKDFNNEADTPDNFQSRRPNTSFCFLDIRSPGLGDTAMYLCATSRDSGLAGGPTDEQFFGPGTRLTVL.

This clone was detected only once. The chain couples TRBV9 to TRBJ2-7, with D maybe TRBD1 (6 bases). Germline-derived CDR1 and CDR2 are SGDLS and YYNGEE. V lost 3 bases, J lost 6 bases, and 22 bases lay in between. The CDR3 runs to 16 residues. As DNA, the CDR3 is TGTGCCAGCAGCGCGTCCCCTACAGGGTCTATCGGCGAGCAGTACTTC. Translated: CASSASPTGSIGEQYF.